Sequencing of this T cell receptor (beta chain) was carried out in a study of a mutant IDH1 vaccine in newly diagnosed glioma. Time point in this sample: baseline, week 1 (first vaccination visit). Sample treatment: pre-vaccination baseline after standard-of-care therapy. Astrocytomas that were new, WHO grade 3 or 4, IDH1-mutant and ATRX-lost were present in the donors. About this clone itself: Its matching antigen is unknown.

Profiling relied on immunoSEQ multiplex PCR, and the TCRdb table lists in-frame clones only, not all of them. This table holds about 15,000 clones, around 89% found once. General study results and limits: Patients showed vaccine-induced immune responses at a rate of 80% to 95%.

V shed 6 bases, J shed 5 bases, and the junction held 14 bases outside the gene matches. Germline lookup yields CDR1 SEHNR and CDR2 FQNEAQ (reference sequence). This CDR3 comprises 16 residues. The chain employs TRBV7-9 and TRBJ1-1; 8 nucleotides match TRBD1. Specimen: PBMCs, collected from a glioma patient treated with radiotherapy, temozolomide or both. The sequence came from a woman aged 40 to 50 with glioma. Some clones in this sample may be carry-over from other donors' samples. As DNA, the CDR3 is TGTGCCAGCAGTCCCGGACAGGGTGAGAGGAGAACTGAAGCTTTCTTT. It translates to CASSPGQGERRTEAFF.